The clone carrying this TCR beta chain has just a few counts. This specimen comes from a study of T-cell memory formation after mild COVID-19. Germline V gives CDR1 SGHDT, CDR2 YYEEEE. CDR3 length: 13 residues. The ends were cut back, 3 bases at V and 5 bases at J, with 11 bases in the middle. Using its own MiXCR run on the 5' RACE reads, TCRdb lists one record per CDR3 protein. The sample yields under 35,000 distinct CDR3 sequences, about 16% seen once. The source is an adult who had mild COVID-19 (a few samples of this study predate the infection). Cell type and time point are not known. The J gene is TRBJ2-5, the V gene TRBV5-6; D possibly matches TRBD1 or TRBD2 (5 bases each). The sequenced sample was PBMCs or a T cell subset sorted from them (not recorded which). The CDR3 here is CASSWDPPETQYF. CDR3 nucleotide sequence: TGTGCCAGCAGCTGGGACCCGCCGGAGACCCAGTACTTC.